What follows describes a single T cell receptor (beta chain). What it recognizes is unknown. This entry belongs to a study of blood T cells in healthy people across ages. Study-wide findings and caveats: Naive and antigen-experienced cells were not separated, limiting conclusive comparison. While age rose, TCR beta diversity per million T cells dropped in a roughly linear way.

The length of the CDR3 is 14 residues. V shed 6 bases, J shed 5 bases, and the junction held 4 bases outside the gene matches. Per the germline V gene, CDR1 is DFQATT and CDR2 is SNEGSKA (reference sequence). Sample-barcoded 5' priming and a J-beta primer mix drove a second PCR of about 6 to 12 cycles. TCRdb ran MiXCR on the 5' RACE reads and lists one entry per CDR3 protein. The sample shows under 800,000 distinct CDR3 sequences, roughly 45% of them seen only once. This sequence originates from a woman aged 55-70 years in good health. Sequencing used blood. The chain is built from TRBV20-1 and TRBJ2-2; 12 bases agree with TRBD2. The CDR3 region has the DNA TGCAGTGCGGAACTAGCGGGAGGTACCGGGGAGCTGTTTTTT. This gives the protein CSAELAGGTGELFF.